A selection of T cell receptor beta chains follows, all from one sample in a study of naive and memory T cell subsets. From the 5' RACE reads, TCRdb called clonotypes with MiXCR, one entry per CDR3 protein. This sample has some 60,000 distinct CDR3 sequences, with 7% to 8% found just once. These receptor sequences come from a female donor in good health. CDR3s include the opening cysteine and the closing phenylalanine or tryptophan. Fields, in order: clone size, V gene, J gene, D gene, CDR3 protein, CDR3 DNA. A D gene is named only where the DNA matches it firmly. Not every row has a clone size; where given, it reads once, few, many or a size class.

clone size: many
V gene: TRBV20-1
J gene: TRBJ2-4
D gene: -
CDR3 protein: CSANILAKNIQYF
CDR3 DNA: TGCAGTGCGAATATCCTAGCCAAAAACATTCAGTACTTC

clone size: many
V gene: TRBV3-1
J gene: TRBJ1-1
D gene: TRBD1
CDR3 protein: CASSQEGFGQGAFF
CDR3 DNA: TGTGCCAGCAGCCAAGAAGGATTCGGACAGGGCGCTTTCTTT

clone size: few
V gene: TRBV6-5
J gene: TRBJ1-1
D gene: -
CDR3 protein: CASSYSTFSGLILMNTEAFF
CDR3 DNA: TGTGCCAGCAGTTACTCGACATTCTCGGGGCTTATACTGATGAACACTGAAGCTTTCTTT

clone size: -
V gene: TRBV19
J gene: TRBJ1-5
D gene: -
CDR3 protein: CACGGYQPQHF
CDR3 DNA: TGTGCCTGCGGGGGGTATCAGCCCCAGCATTTT

clone size: -
V gene: TRBV14
J gene: TRBJ1-2
D gene: -
CDR3 protein: CASSQTGGYGYTF
CDR3 DNA: TGTGCCAGCAGCCAAACAGGAGGATATGGCTACACCTTC

clone size: few
V gene: TRBV6-6
J gene: TRBJ1-1
D gene: TRBD1
CDR3 protein: CASSPPRGGDEAFF
CDR3 DNA: TGTGCCAGCAGCCCTCCGCGAGGGGGCGATGAAGCTTTCTTT

clone size: few
V gene: TRBV20-1
J gene: TRBJ1-5
D gene: -
CDR3 protein: CSVQLAGSNQPQHF
CDR3 DNA: TGCAGTGTCCAGCTGGCAGGGAGCAATCAGCCCCAGCATTTT

clone size: many
V gene: TRBV6-5
J gene: TRBJ1-5
D gene: -
CDR3 protein: CASSYSRGNQPQHF
CDR3 DNA: TGTGCCAGCAGTTACTCGAGAGGCAATCAGCCCCAGCATTTT

clone size: -
V gene: TRBV18
J gene: TRBJ2-7
D gene: -
CDR3 protein: CASSPSLGRTPYEQYF
CDR3 DNA: TGTGCCAGCTCACCTTCCCTGGGACGGACGCCCTACGAGCAGTACTTC

clone size: few
V gene: TRBV6-5
J gene: TRBJ1-2
D gene: -
CDR3 protein: CASSYSTGGAGYGYTF
CDR3 DNA: TGTGCCAGCAGTTACTCGACGGGGGGCGCCGGTTATGGCTACACCTTC

clone size: many
V gene: TRBV4-1
J gene: TRBJ2-1
D gene: -
CDR3 protein: CASSLPTGGRDNEQFF
CDR3 DNA: TGCGCCAGCAGCCTCCCGACTGGGGGGCGCGACAATGAGCAGTTCTTC